This T cell receptor (beta chain) originates from a study of cytomegalovirus exposure and HLA in healthy donors. The study's findings and limits: Researchers had no immune exposure information except CMV serostatus available. Association of a missense DCLRE1C variant with TCR beta V- and J-gene trimming was reported in a later analysis. Later, an analysis found that common viral pathogens appeared to be linked with several of the most significant clusters. The study designated around 150 TCR beta chains cytomegalovirus-associated.

Primers: 60 Vbeta forward and 13 Jbeta reverse. Repertoires were generated with immunoSEQ multiplex PCR, while TCRdb's copy carries only in-frame clones and drops some. This table holds roughly 97,000 clones, around 73% found once. The V gene's germline CDR1 is SGHNT and CDR2 YYREEE (reference sequence). The CDR3 is 13 residues long. V was cut by 3 bases and J by 1 base, with 7 bases left in between. Comment on this clone: Its specificity is not known.

The receptor was isolated from a woman in her forties in good health and CMV-seronegative. Material for sequencing was PBMCs. This chain uses TRBV5-4 with TRBJ1-2; no clear D. The CDR3 DNA sequence: TGTGCCAGCAGCTCGGACTTTAACTATGGCTACACCTTC. Translating it yields CASSSDFNYGYTF.